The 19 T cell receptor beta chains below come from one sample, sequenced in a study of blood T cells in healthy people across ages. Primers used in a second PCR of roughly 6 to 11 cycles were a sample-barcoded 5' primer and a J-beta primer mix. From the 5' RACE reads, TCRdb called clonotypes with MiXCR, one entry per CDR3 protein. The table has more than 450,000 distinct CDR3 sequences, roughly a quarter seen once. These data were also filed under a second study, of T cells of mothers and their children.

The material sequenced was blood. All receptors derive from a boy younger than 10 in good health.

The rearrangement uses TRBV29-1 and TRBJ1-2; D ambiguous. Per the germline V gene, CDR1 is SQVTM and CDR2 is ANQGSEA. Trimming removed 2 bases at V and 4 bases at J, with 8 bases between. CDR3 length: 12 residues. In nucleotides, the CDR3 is TGCAGCGTTGAAAGGGCCGGCTATGGCTACACCTTC. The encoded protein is CSVERAGYGYTF. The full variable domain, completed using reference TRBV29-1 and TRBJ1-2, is SAVISQKPSRDICQRGTSLTIQCQVDSQVTMMFWYRQQPGQSLTLIATANQGSEATYESGFVIDKFPISRPNLTFSTLTVSNMSPEDSSIYLCSVERAGYGYTFGSGTRLTVV.

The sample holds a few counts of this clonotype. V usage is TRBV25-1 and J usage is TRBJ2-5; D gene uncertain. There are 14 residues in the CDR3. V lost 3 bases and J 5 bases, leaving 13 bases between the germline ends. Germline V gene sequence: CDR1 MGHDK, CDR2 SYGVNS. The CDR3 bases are TGTGCCAGCAGTGACCGTCCCTTAGGGGAGACCCAGTACTTC. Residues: CASSDRPLGETQYF.

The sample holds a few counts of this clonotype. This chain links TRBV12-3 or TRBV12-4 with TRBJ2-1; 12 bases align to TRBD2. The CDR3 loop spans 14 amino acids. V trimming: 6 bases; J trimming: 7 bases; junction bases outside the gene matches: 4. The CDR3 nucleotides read TGTGCCAGCAGGCTAGCGGGAGGGAAGAATGAGCAGTTCTTC. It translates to CASRLAGGKNEQFF.

The CDR3: CASSRNLQGTYEQYF. The CDR3 nucleotides are TGCGCCAGCAGCCGAAACCTACAGGGCACCTACGAGCAGTACTTC. V and J are TRBV5-1 and TRBJ2-7; perhaps TRBD1 as D (6 bases). CDR1 SGHRS and CDR2 YFSETQ come from the germline V gene. The CDR3 has 15 amino acids. Trimming left V 4 bases short and J 2 bases short, with 16 bases between.

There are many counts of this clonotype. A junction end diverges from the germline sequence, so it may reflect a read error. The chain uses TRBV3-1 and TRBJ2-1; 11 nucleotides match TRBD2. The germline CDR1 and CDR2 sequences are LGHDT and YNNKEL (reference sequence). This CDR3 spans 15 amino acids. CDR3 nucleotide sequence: TGCGCCAGCAGCCAAGGACTAGCGGGTTACAATGAGCAGTTCTTC. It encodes CASSQGLAGYNEQFF.

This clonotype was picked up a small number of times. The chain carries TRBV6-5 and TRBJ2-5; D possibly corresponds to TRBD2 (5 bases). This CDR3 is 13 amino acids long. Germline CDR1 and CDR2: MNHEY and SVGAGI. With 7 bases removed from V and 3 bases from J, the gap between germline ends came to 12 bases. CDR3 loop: CASTHPGEETQYF. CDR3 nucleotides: TGTGCCAGCACCCACCCCGGGGAAGAGACCCAGTACTTC.

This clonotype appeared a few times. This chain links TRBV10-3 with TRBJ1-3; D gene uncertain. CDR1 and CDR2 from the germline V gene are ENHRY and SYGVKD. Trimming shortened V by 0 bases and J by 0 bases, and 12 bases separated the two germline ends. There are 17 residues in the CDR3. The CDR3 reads CAISESGLMSSGNTIYF. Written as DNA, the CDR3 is TGTGCCATCAGTGAGTCTGGACTTATGAGCTCTGGAAACACCATATATTTT.

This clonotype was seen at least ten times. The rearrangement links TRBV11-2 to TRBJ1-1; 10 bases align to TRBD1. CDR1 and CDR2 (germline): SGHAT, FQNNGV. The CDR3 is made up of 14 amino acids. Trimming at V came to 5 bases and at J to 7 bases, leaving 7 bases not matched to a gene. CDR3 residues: CASSKSGTGDEAFF. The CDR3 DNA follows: TGTGCCAGCAGCAAATCTGGGACAGGGGATGAAGCTTTCTTT.

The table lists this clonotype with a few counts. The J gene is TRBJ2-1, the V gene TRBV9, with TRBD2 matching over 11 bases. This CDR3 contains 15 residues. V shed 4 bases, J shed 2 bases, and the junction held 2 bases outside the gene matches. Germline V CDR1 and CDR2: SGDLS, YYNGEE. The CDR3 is CASSTSGSPYNEQFF. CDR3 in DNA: TGTGCCAGCAGCACTAGCGGGAGTCCCTACAATGAGCAGTTCTTC.

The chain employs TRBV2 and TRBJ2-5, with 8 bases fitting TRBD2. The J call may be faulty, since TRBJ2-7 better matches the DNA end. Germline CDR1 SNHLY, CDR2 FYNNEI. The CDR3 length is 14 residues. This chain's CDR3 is CASTLAGLSYEQYF. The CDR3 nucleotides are TGTGCCAGCACTCTAGCGGGCCTATCCTACGAGCAGTACTTC.

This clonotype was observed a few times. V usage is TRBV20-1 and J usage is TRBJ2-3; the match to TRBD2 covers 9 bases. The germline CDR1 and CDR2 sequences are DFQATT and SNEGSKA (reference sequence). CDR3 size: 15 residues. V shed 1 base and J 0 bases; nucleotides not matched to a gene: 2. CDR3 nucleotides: TGCAGTGCTAGAGCTAGCGGGACCAGCACAGATACGCAGTATTTT. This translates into CSARASGTSTDTQYF.

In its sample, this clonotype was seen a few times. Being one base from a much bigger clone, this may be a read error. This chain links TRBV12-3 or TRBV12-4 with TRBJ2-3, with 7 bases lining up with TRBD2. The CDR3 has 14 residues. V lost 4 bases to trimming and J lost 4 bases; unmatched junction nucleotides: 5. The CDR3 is CASSCRAGSDTQYF. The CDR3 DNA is TGTGCCAGCAGTTGCAGAGCGGGGTCAGATACGCAGTATTTT.

CDR3 nucleotides: TGTGCCAGCAGTCCTAGCGGGACGTCCTACAATGAGCAGTTCTTC. Translating it yields CASSPSGTSYNEQFF. This chain links TRBV6-5 with TRBJ2-1; the match to TRBD2 covers 9 bases. This CDR3 has 15 amino acids. The germline V gene has CDR1 MNHEY and CDR2 SVGAGI. The trim removed 5 bases at V and 1 base at J, leaving 3 bases unmatched.

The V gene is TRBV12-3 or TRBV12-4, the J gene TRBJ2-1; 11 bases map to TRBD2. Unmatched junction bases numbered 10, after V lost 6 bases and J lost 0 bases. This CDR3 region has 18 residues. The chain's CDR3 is CASSPVAGGPSSYNEQFF. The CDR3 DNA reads TGTGCCAGCAGCCCCGTAGCGGGAGGGCCCAGCTCCTACAATGAGCAGTTCTTC.

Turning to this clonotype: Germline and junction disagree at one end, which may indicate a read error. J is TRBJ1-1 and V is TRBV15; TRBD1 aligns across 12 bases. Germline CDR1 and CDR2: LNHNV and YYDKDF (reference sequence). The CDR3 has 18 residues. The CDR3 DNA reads TGTGCCACCAGCGACTTTCGGGACAGGGGGCCTGGGAACTCTGAAGCTTTCTTT. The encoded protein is CATSDFRDRGPGNSEAFF.

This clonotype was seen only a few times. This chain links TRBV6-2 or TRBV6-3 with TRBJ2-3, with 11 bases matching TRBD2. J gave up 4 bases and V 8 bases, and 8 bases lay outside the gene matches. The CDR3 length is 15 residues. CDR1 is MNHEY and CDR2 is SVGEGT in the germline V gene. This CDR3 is CASGSSGRLPDTQYF. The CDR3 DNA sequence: TGTGCCAGCGGATCTAGCGGGAGGTTGCCAGATACGCAGTATTTT.

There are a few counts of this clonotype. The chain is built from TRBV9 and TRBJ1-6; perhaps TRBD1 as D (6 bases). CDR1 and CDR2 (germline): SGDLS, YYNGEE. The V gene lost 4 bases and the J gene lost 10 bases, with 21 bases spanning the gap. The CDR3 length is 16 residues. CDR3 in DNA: TGTGCCAGCAGCAGTGAGGTCGACAGGTCCTGGTCACCCCTCCACTTT. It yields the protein CASSSEVDRSWSPLHF.

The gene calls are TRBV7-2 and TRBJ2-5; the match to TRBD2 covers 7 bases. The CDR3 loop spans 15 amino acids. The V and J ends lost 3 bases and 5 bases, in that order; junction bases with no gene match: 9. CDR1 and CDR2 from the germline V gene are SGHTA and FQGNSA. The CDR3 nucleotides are TGTGCCAGCAGCTTTATGGGCGGGAGTGGGGAGACCCAGTACTTC. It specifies CASSFMGGSGETQYF.

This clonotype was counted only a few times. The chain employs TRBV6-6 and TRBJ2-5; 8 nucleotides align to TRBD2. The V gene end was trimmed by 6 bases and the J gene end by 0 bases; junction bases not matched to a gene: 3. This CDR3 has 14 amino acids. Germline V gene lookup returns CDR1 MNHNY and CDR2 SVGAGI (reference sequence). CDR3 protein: CASSPTSDQETQYF. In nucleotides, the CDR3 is TGTGCCAGCAGCCCGACTAGCGACCAAGAGACCCAGTACTTC.